The 6 T cell receptor beta chains in this list originate from one sample, sequenced in a study of graft-versus-host responses after intestinal transplantation. These receptors have no known antigen. Here immunoSEQ multiplex PCR was the method, and the copy in TCRdb shows in-frame clones only, minus some. The sample carries 130,000 to 150,000 clones, around 90% recorded once. Sample: unstimulated CD4+ T cells sorted from spleen or lymph node cells, taken before intestinal transplant. Every receptor here comes from a human donor who received an intestinal transplant.

The J gene is TRBJ2-7, the V gene TRBV11-2; TRBD2 matches at 7 bases. V lost 6 bases and J lost 3; bases outside the gene matches: 11. Per the germline V gene, CDR1 is SGHAT and CDR2 is FQNNGV. CDR3 length: 15 amino acids. CDR3 in amino acids: CASRLGRGYFYEQYF. In DNA, the CDR3 is TGTGCCAGCAGACTAGGGAGGGGATATTTCTACGAGCAGTACTTC. Filled out from reference TRBV11-2 and TRBJ2-7, the complete variable domain reads EAGVAQSPRYKIIEKRQSVAFWCNPISGHATLYWYQQILGQGPKLLIQFQNNGVVDDSQLPKDRFSAERLKGVDSTLKIQPAKLEDSAVYLCASRLGRGYFYEQYFGPGTRLTVT.

This clone was detected only a few times. The CDR3 here is CASSPLGDGYTF. DNA for the CDR3: TGTGCCAGCAGCCCTCTCGGGGACGGCTACACCTTC. The chain carries TRBV6-6 and TRBJ1-2; D may be TRBD1 (5 bases). Looked up from germline, CDR1 is MNHNY and CDR2 is SVGAGI (reference sequence). The V end was cut by 6 bases, the J end by 8 bases, with 13 bases between. The CDR3 sequence is 12 residues long.

This clone was picked up one time. This chain joins TRBV2 and TRBJ2-1; D unclear. This CDR3 contains 14 residues. Trimming took 3 bases from V and 15 from J, leaving 21 bases between them. CDR1 and CDR2 from the germline V gene are SNHLY and FYNNEI. CDR3 nucleotide sequence: TGTGCCAGCAGTGATTACCTGGACCGCCTCCTTGGGTTCTTC. Its translation is CASSDYLDRLLGFF.

The genes are TRBV27 and TRBJ2-7, with D perhaps being TRBD1 or TRBD2 (6 bases each). The CDR3 is 15 amino acids. The ends were cut back, 0 bases at V and 3 bases at J, with 12 bases in the middle. Germline V gene lookup returns CDR1 MNHEY and CDR2 SMNVEV (reference sequence). The CDR3 here is CASSLSGGQYYEQYF. The CDR3 nucleotides are TGTGCCAGCAGTTTATCGGGGGGACAATACTACGAGCAGTACTTC.

This chain connects TRBV30 to TRBJ1-1, with D tentatively TRBD1 (6 bases). This CDR3 spans 15 amino acids. Trimming took off 0 bases at V and 1 base at J, with 12 bases between the two ends. Germline lookup yields CDR1 GTSNPN and CDR2 SVGIG (reference sequence). The CDR3 DNA reads TGTGCCTGGAGTGTACCGGGACACACGAACACTGAAGCTTTCTTT. Residues: CAWSVPGHTNTEAFF.

This rearrangement joins TRBV4-3 to TRBJ2-3; 8 bases map to TRBD2. Germline CDR1 LGHNA, CDR2 YSLEER. The CDR3 contains 16 residues. J gave up 6 bases and V 1 base, and 9 bases lay outside the gene matches. The CDR3 DNA sequence: TGCGCCAGCAGCCAAGTCGGCGCGGGAGGCCTGGATACGCAGTATTTT. Translation: CASSQVGAGGLDTQYF.